The entry below describes one T cell receptor beta chain. Its antigen target is currently unknown. Per-nucleotide qualities are absent, and no much larger clonotype sits a single base away. A constant-region primer and ProtoScript II reverse transcriptase were used to reverse-transcribe TCRbeta-specific cDNA from about 500 ng total RNA. Construction of the TCRbeta libraries relied on three nested rounds of multiplex PCR, following a slightly modified ARM-PCR procedure. Each of the first two PCR rounds ran for about 10 cycles and used multiplex TRBV1-TRBV30 forward primers together with a Cbeta reverse primer. A final 25-cycle PCR with Deep VentR polymerase added sample barcodes and Illumina adapters. Before sequencing, amplicons of 200-500 bp were gel-purified using a QIAquick gel extraction kit. TCRbeta amplicons were sequenced on an Illumina HiSeq 2500 with 250-bp paired-end reads. As for how the authors treated the data: Quality trimming of reads was performed with Trimmomatic v0.33, and paired reads were merged with FLASH v1.2.11 so that full CDR3 sequences could be recovered. V, D and J germline segments were assigned to the rearranged TCRbeta sequences by MiGEC v1.2.1b. Clonotype statistics, along with Shannon-Wiener diversity indices, were calculated using VDJtools v1.0.0. Except for diversity analysis, only each sample's 250 most abundant clonotypes were used in subsequent analyses to reduce sampling bias. In-frame beta chains were kept once TCRdb had trimmed the public reads at Q25 with fastp and called clones with MiXCR. Duplicate CDR3 protein sequences are folded into a single record with the most common DNA and genes. TCRdb, not the original authors, processed these V and J calls. The sample includes about 64,000 distinct CDR3 sequences, with roughly 70% observed a single time. Together, the top ten hold around 44% of the sample.

Total RNA and DNA were co-extracted without cell sorting from 20-30 mg of bulk tissue using the AllPrep DNA/RNA mini kit. Surgical resection was performed in China between November 2015 and early 2016 on about 5 patients with histopathologically diagnosed primary liver carcinoma. At the time of sampling, the patients were treatment-naive and had chronic HBV infection. Each tumor was sampled at five spatially separated regions: the superior, inferior, left-lateral and right-lateral poles and the tumor centre. More than 75% viable tumor cells were found by histology in every tumor sample. Each fresh piece of tumor and adjacent tissue was cut in two, with one half stored in RNAlater at -80 degrees C and the other half sent for histology. This sample is part of a study of tumor-infiltrating lymphocytes in primary liver carcinoma (TCRdb year 2017). Concerning the study at large: Hepatocellular carcinoma (four) or combined HCC and intrahepatic cholangiocarcinoma (one) was present in the five patients, who were three men and two women aged 30 to 69 years. Samples yielded roughly 3.5 to 8 million productive TCRbeta reads; read depth did not differ significantly between tissue types. The approximately 25 tumor region samples were profiled with Agilent mRNA microarrays so that TCRbeta repertoire diversity could be related to the local molecular phenotype. A total of roughly 35 specimens from 5 patients went through TCRbeta repertoire sequencing, namely 25 tumor regions, 5 adjacent noncancerous liver tissues and 5 peripheral blood samples. The five patients had tumors staged T1-T3 N0M0, with maximum diameters ranging from about 4 to 11 cm. High reproducibility was observed for the technical replicate repertoires, with mean shared-clone rates around 0.89 and correlation coefficients above 0.95. For each liver tumor, the study sampled five regions along with adjacent normal tissue and blood, and applied TCRbeta repertoire sequencing, expression microarrays and whole-exome sequencing. What the authors observed across the whole study: The top 250 clones made up a significantly larger repertoire fraction in tumors than in blood (p = 0.039). Because the samples were bulk and unsorted, CD4+ and CD8+ T cell repertoires could not be compared. Consistent with antigen-driven expansion, pairs of tumor regions showed higher repertoire overlap (mean roughly 36%) than either tumor-adjacent pairs (around 17%) or tumor-blood pairs (roughly 15%). Only the TCR beta chain was sequenced, which likely underestimates true repertoire diversity because unpaired alpha chains were not captured. Just about 8-24% of top clones turned up in all five regions of a tumor, which suggests spatial heterogeneity among tumor-infiltrating T cells. The study included only five patients, and the authors note findings should be validated in a larger study.

V ends up 7 bases short and J 14 bases short, with an unmatched junction base count of 24. Including the terminal cysteine and phenylalanine, the CDR3 comprises 16 residues. CDR3 DNA is the only sequence kept; it has 48 bases, read in frame from the first base. Sequences SGHAT (CDR1) and FQNNGV (CDR2) are obtained from the germline V gene. The rearrangement joined TRBV11-2 to TRBJ2-5, with 8 central nucleotides matching TRBD2. Sequenced: liver tumor tissue from sampling region 4. This specimen's cell subset or site label, interpreted: tumor region T4, right-lateral pole. The receptor comes from a man between 40 and 49 years old with primary liver carcinoma and hepatitis B virus infection. CDR3 protein: CASNQTRGGGKEIQYF. The bases read TGTGCCAGCAACCAAACTCGTGGCGGGGGGAAAGAGATCCAATACTTC. Where the CDR3 stops, the reference TRBV11-2 and TRBJ2-5 genes take over; the full variable domain is EAGVAQSPRYKIIEKRQSVAFWCNPISGHATLYWYQQILGQGPKLLIQFQNNGVVDDSQLPKDRFSAERLKGVDSTLKIQPAKLEDSAVYLCASNQTRGGGKEIQYFGPGTRLLVL.